The clone carrying this TCR beta chain was seen a handful of times. Its antigen is not identified. Via MiXCR, TCRdb re-called the reads, giving one row per CDR3 protein. The table records 350,000 to 550,000 distinct CDR3 sequences, under 40% of them present only once. Deletions cut 5 bases from V and 7 bases from J, with 9 bases between. CDR1 is MDHEN, CDR2 SYDVKM, per germline. The CDR3 is 13 residues long. The data belong to a study of T cell repertoires in cytomegalovirus infection. Study background: Both CMV infection and a matching HLA type were indicated by public TCR beta signatures.

Study results and caveats: Across the ex vivo response, the dominant clonotypes were HLA-C-restricted CMV-specific TCR beta clonotypes. Cumulative frequency (of public TCR beta family members) identified carriers of CMV plus the relevant HLA.

The TCR comes from a human donor in good health (CMV status not recorded). Some clones in this sample may be carry-over from other donors' samples. The sequencing input was PBMCs. The gene calls are TRBV28 and TRBJ1-6, with D maybe TRBD1 (6 bases). CDR3 amino acids: CASSDGGNSPLHF. Here the CDR3 DNA reads TGTGCCAGCAGTGACGGGGGCAATTCACCCCTCCACTTT. The full variable domain, in which reference TRBV28 and TRBJ1-6 provide the parts outside the CDR3, is DVKVTQSSRYLVKRTGEKVFLECVQDMDHENMFWYRQDPGLGLRLIYFSYDVKMKEKGDIPEGYSVSREKKERFSLILESASTNQTSMYLCASSDGGNSPLHFGNGTRLTVT.